The 11 T cell receptor beta chains reported below all come from one sample, sequenced in a study of blood T cell repertoires in COVID-19. The protocol was immunoSEQ multiplex PCR, while the TCRdb copy is restricted to in-frame clones and leaves out a portion. Here the sample spans about 58,000 clones, about 79% being singletons. Input material: peripheral blood. The receptors were gathered from a human donor in a cohort sampled during active COVID-19.

The rearrangement links TRBV28 to TRBJ2-3; D not resolved. Trimming removed 1 base from V and 7 bases from J, with 6 bases in between. The CDR3 extends over 12 amino acids. Germline loops: CDR1 MDHEN, CDR2 SYDVKM. CDR3 region: CASSLSDYTQYF. As DNA, the CDR3 is TGTGCCAGCAGTTTATCAGATTATACGCAGTATTTT.

This clone was picked up one time. V is TRBV27 and J is TRBJ1-2, with 10 positions matching TRBD1. The CDR3 loop spans 13 amino acids. The V segment lost 3 bases and the J segment 8 bases; nucleotides outside the gene matches: 3. Germline V CDR1 and CDR2: MNHEY, SMNVEV (reference sequence). DNA of the CDR3: TGTGCCAGCAGTTTGACAGGGGGCGGCGGCTACACCTTC. This translates into CASSLTGGGGYTF.

The genes are TRBV5-1 and TRBJ1-3; D may be TRBD1 (5 bases). This CDR3 region has 14 residues. Germline assignment: CDR1 SGHRS and CDR2 YFSETQ. The V end lost 4 bases, the J end lost 7 bases, and 15 bases lay between the germline ends. CDR3 nucleotides: TGCGCCAGCAGCCCGGGGGACCCCCGGAACACCATATATTTT. Its translation is CASSPGDPRNTIYF.

The chain is built from TRBV9 and TRBJ1-5; no reliable D call. V lost 0 bases and J 10 bases, leaving 14 bases between the germline ends. CDR3 length: 14 residues. Germline loops: CDR1 SGDLS, CDR2 YYNGEE. In nucleotides, the CDR3 is TGTGCCAGCAGCGTAGGGTCCGGTCACGGTCCCCAGCATTTT. It specifies CASSVGSGHGPQHF.

Written as DNA, the CDR3 is TGTGCCAGCAGAACACAGGGGCGGTACAATTCACCCCTCCACTTT. Amino acid sequence: CASRTQGRYNSPLHF. The chain carries TRBV28 and TRBJ1-6, with 7 bases that match TRBD1. The V and J ends lost 6 bases and 7 bases, in that order; junction bases with no gene match: 9. The CDR3 spans 15 residues. CDR1 and CDR2 (germline): MDHEN, SYDVKM.

This clone was counted only a few times. This chain connects TRBV3-1 (or the pseudogene TRBV3-2) to TRBJ2-7; 14 bases agree with TRBD2. CDR3 length: 16 residues. CDR1 is LGHDT, CDR2 YNNKEL, per germline (reference sequence). The ends lost 8 bases at V and 3 bases at J; junction bases unmatched: 9. The CDR3, as DNA: TGTGCCAGCCGCGGTCGAGGGACTAGCGGGAGCTACGAGCAGTACTTC. Its translation: CASRGRGTSGSYEQYF.

The chain uses TRBV4-2 and TRBJ2-1, with 9 bases lining up with TRBD2. CDR3 size: 16 residues. The junction had 7 bases not matched to a gene; V was cut back by 3 bases and J by 4 bases. CDR1 LGHNA and CDR2 YNFKEQ come from the germline V gene. In nucleotides, the CDR3 is TGTGCCAGCAGCCAGGTTGGGACTAGCCCTTACAATGAGCAGTTCTTC. It encodes CASSQVGTSPYNEQFF.

This chain connects TRBV6-2 or TRBV6-3 to TRBJ2-7; D possibly corresponds to TRBD2 (5 bases). The germline V gene encodes CDR1 MNHEY and CDR2 SVGEGT. The CDR3 consists of 16 residues. The germline V and J ends were trimmed by 0 bases and 6 bases, with 18 bases remaining between them. CDR3 sequence (DNA): TGTGCCAGCAGTTACTCTGGTGGCAGGACTCCGGGCGAGCAGTACTTC. This gives the protein CASSYSGGRTPGEQYF.

The chain is built from TRBV11-2 and TRBJ1-6, with 7 bases fitting TRBD1. Germline CDR1 reads SGHAT; CDR2 reads FQNNGV. There are 17 residues in the CDR3. V lost 8 bases and J lost 7; bases outside the gene matches: 17. In DNA form, the CDR3 reads TGTGCCAGCGGGCTCCAAGCTAACAGGGGCCCGAATTCACCCCTCCACTTT. This translates into CASGLQANRGPNSPLHF.

V gene TRBV27 combines with J gene TRBJ1-5; D gene uncertain. Trimming stripped 5 bases from V and 0 bases from J, with 8 bases between. From germline, CDR1 is MNHEY and CDR2 SMNVEV (reference sequence). This CDR3 is 14 amino acids long. The CDR3 DNA reads as TGTGCCAGCAGTGATCGGTATAGCAATCAGCCCCAGCATTTT. This encodes CASSDRYSNQPQHF.

The chain recombines TRBV7-8 with TRBJ2-7; 7 positions agree with TRBD1. V lost 4 bases to trimming and J lost 3 bases; unmatched junction nucleotides: 12. The germline V gene has CDR1 SGHVS and CDR2 FQNEAQ. This CDR3 spans 16 amino acids. CDR3 protein: CASSSRGDRVDYEQYF. The CDR3 DNA follows: TGTGCCAGCAGCTCGAGGGGTGACAGGGTGGACTACGAGCAGTACTTC. Combining the CDR3 with reference TRBV7-8 and TRBJ2-7 gives the whole variable domain GAGVSQSPRYKVAKRGQDVALRCDPISGHVSLFWYQQALGQGPEFLTYFQNEAQLDKSGLPSDRFFAERPEGSVSTLKIQRTQQEDSAVYLCASSSRGDRVDYEQYFGPGTRLTVT.